The subject of this entry is one T cell receptor beta chain. Its target is not known. The CDR3 has 15 amino acids. The V end was cut by 0 bases, the J end by 7 bases, with 14 bases between. The V gene's germline CDR1 is SGDLS and CDR2 YYNGEE. These data originate in a study of T cells in Graves' hyperthyroidism and ophthalmopathy. Study conclusions and caveats: Most clonotypes expanded in thyroid above 0.001 were likewise present in blood.

Using RNA transcripts as the source, TCR beta CDR3 regions were amplified. A first-round RT-PCR of the TCR CDR3 used the HTBI primer set. TCRdb passed the multiplex PCR reads through MiXCR, listing each CDR3 protein once. The data show over 500,000 distinct CDR3 sequences, over 15% seen once. The chain is built from TRBV9 and TRBJ2-1; tentative D call: TRBD1 (5 bases). Sequencing used blood. This clonotype was obtained from a young woman with Graves' ophthalmopathy. The CDR3 protein is CASSVAPAGWNEQFF. The CDR3 DNA reads as TGTGCCAGCAGCGTAGCTCCCGCAGGGTGGAATGAGCAGTTCTTC.